The rows below give T cell receptor beta chains drawn from one sample of a study of PD-1 blockade in classical Hodgkin lymphoma. Sequencing used immunoSEQ multiplex PCR; TCRdb keeps in-frame clones, though not all of them. The table lists over 10,000 clones, 92% of them singletons. The sequences come from peripheral blood mononuclear cells (PBMCs), collected at baseline. The receptors were gathered from a human donor with classical Hodgkin lymphoma. Both conserved end residues are part of each CDR3. The D gene is left open where the match is weak. Clone size appears in some rows only: once, few, many, or a class for an expanded clone.

clone_size	v_call	d_call	j_call	cdr3_nt	cdr3_aa
NA	TRBV7-2	TRBD2	TRBJ2-3	TGTGCCAGCAGCGTCGAGTCTTTGCGGGGGGACACAGATACGCAGTATTTT	CASSVESLRGDTDTQYF
NA	TRBV4-1	NA	TRBJ2-4	TGCGCCAGCAGACCGGTCTGGGGCGAATGGGGCAAAAACATTCAGTACTTC	CASRPVWGEWGKNIQYF
NA	TRBV6-1	NA	TRBJ2-6	TGTGCCAGCAGTGCCACGACAAGGGTGGGATCCAACGTCCTGACTTTC	CASSATTRVGSNVLTF
NA	TRBV7-9	TRBD2	TRBJ2-1	TGTGCCAGCAGAGCGGGAGAAGACGATGAGCAGTTCTTC	CASRAGEDDEQFF
NA	TRBV30	NA	TRBJ2-7	TGTGCCTGGAGTGCAAAGGGTCCCAGCTACGAGCAGTACTTC	CAWSAKGPSYEQYF
few	TRBV6-5	NA	TRBJ1-2	TGTGCCAGCAGTTATGGAGGCAGGAACTATGGCTACACCTTC	CASSYGGRNYGYTF
once	TRBV5-1	TRBD1	TRBJ1-2	TGCGCCAGCAGCGCGGGACAGGGGGTTTATGGCTACACCTTC	CASSAGQGVYGYTF
once	TRBV5-1	NA	TRBJ1-2	TGCGCCAGCAGCTTGGACAGGCCAACGTATGGCTACACCTTC	CASSLDRPTYGYTF
NA	TRBV5-4	NA	TRBJ1-4	TGTGCCAGCAGCTTGGACCCCTCTTATGAAAAACTGTTTTTT	CASSLDPSYEKLFF
few	TRBV6-1	TRBD1	TRBJ1-4	TGTGCCAGCAGTTCCCGGACAGGGGCGGATGAAAAACTGTTTTTT	CASSSRTGADEKLFF
NA	TRBV9	NA	TRBJ1-3	TGTGCCAGCAGCGTAGCGGACATACGAAACACCATATATTTT	CASSVADIRNTIYF
NA	TRBV7-7	TRBD2	TRBJ2-2	TGTGCCAGCAGCCCGCGGGGGGCTGCGAACACCGGGGAGCTGTTTTTT	CASSPRGAANTGELFF
NA	TRBV6-5	TRBD1	TRBJ2-7	TGTGCCAGCAGTTACTCGGGACAGGGTTCCGAGCAGTACTTC	CASSYSGQGSEQYF
NA	TRBV19	NA	TRBJ1-3	TGTGCCAGTAGTATCGGACACCCGAACTCTGGAAACACCATATATTTT	CASSIGHPNSGNTIYF
NA	TRBV9	TRBD1	TRBJ2-7	TGTGCCAGCAGCGATAGTCCGGGACAGGGGATTTACGAGCAGTACTTC	CASSDSPGQGIYEQYF
NA	TRBV19	NA	TRBJ2-1	TGTGCCAGTAGTACGGGACTCCTTTCCTACAATGAGCAGTTCTTC	CASSTGLLSYNEQFF
NA	TRBV7-6	NA	TRBJ2-5	TGTGCCAGCAGCTTAAGCCCTTTATGGGGAGAGACCCAGTACTTC	CASSLSPLWGETQYF
NA	TRBV7-9	TRBD1	TRBJ2-7	TGTGCCAGCAGCCCCCCCGGGACAGTTCTTAACGAGCAGTACTTC	CASSPPGTVLNEQYF
NA	TRBV30	NA	TRBJ1-1	TGTGCCTGGACCCTTAGGATGAGCACTGAAGCTTTCTTT	CAWTLRMSTEAFF
NA	TRBV7-6	TRBD1	TRBJ2-6	TGTGCCAGCAGCCCCCAAAGGCGGACAGGAGATCGCTCTGGGGCCAACGTCCTGACTTTC	CASSPQRRTGDRSGANVLTF
NA	TRBV7-2	NA	TRBJ2-7	TGTGCCAGCAGCCTCAGTCTGTCCGTCTCCTACGAGCAGTACTTC	CASSLSLSVSYEQYF
NA	TRBV4-2	NA	TRBJ2-5	TGTGCCAGCAGCCAAGAAGTGAGGGTTTCGGGGCAAGAGACCCAGTACTTC	CASSQEVRVSGQETQYF
NA	TRBV6-5	NA	TRBJ2-3	TGTGCCAGCAGTAGACCCGACGATACGCAGTATTTT	CASSRPDDTQYF
NA	TRBV10-3	TRBD1	TRBJ2-5	TGTGCCATCAGGGGGGGACAGGGGGAGACCCAGTACTTC	CAIRGGQGETQYF
NA	TRBV14	TRBD1	TRBJ1-2	TGTGCCAGCAGCCCGACCCTGGACAGGGGGAATAATGGCTACACCTTC	CASSPTLDRGNNGYTF
NA	TRBV18	TRBD2	TRBJ2-1	TGTGCCAGCTTAGGACTAGCGGGGGGCAAGCAGTTCTTC	CASLGLAGGKQFF
NA	TRBV10-3	TRBD1	TRBJ2-7	TGTGCCATCAGTGGACAGGGGGACGACGAGCAGTACTTC	CAISGQGDDEQYF
NA	TRBV7-6	NA	TRBJ2-3	TGTGCCAGCAGCTTAGCGCCGGGCCCTCGACTAGATGCTGATACGCAGTATTTT	CASSLAPGPRLDADTQYF
NA	TRBV7-9	TRBD2	TRBJ2-7	TGTGCCAGCAGCTTGGGACTAGCCCCCTACGAGCAGTACTTC	CASSLGLAPYEQYF
NA	TRBV30	NA	TRBJ2-7	TGTGCCTGGAGTTACGGGGGATCCTACGAGCAGTACTTC	CAWSYGGSYEQYF
few	TRBV28	NA	TRBJ2-5	TGTGCCAGCAGCGGGGGCTGGGAGACCCAGTACTTC	CASSGGWETQYF
NA	TRBV6-1	NA	TRBJ2-1	TGTGCCAGCAGTGATCCGAGGAGGTCCCACAATGAGCAGTTCTTC	CASSDPRRSHNEQFF
NA	TRBV4-1	TRBD2	TRBJ2-3	TGCGCCAGCAGAACTAGCGGCGGCACAGATACGCAGTATTTT	CASRTSGGTDTQYF
NA	TRBV4-1	NA	TRBJ1-4	TGCGCCAGCAGCTCACGGACACCAGGGGAAAAACTGTTTTTT	CASSSRTPGEKLFF
NA	TRBV5-6	TRBD1	TRBJ1-2	TGTGCCAGCAGCTTGTCCCGACAGGGAAACTATGGCTACACCTTC	CASSLSRQGNYGYTF
NA	TRBV2	NA	TRBJ1-2	TGTGCCAGCAGTGAACTAATCTATGGCTACACCTTC	CASSELIYGYTF
NA	TRBV7-8	NA	TRBJ2-7	TGTGCCAGCAGCTTACGGTACGAGCAGTACTTC	CASSLRYEQYF
NA	TRBV11-3	TRBD2	TRBJ2-7	TGTGCCAGCCCCCAAGGAGTAGCGGGGACCTCCTACGAGCAGTACTTC	CASPQGVAGTSYEQYF
NA	TRBV28	TRBD1	TRBJ2-5	TGTGCCAGCAGTCAGACAGGGGTAGAAGAGACCCAGTACTTC	CASSQTGVEETQYF
NA	TRBV9	TRBD1	TRBJ1-2	TGTGCCAGCAGCGTGAGGGGCGGGGACAGCCCACTATATGGCTACACCTTC	CASSVRGGDSPLYGYTF
NA	TRBV5-1	TRBD1	TRBJ1-1	TGCGCCAGCAGCGAAGGGACAGGCTTTGGTGAAGCTTTCTTT	CASSEGTGFGEAFF
NA	TRBV7-2	NA	TRBJ2-3	TGTGCCAGCAGCTCACCTATTAAGATAACAGATACGCAGTATTTT	CASSSPIKITDTQYF
NA	TRBV19	NA	TRBJ2-2	TGTGCCAGTAGTGCTAGCTTAGCCGGGGAGCTGTTTTTT	CASSASLAGELFF
NA	TRBV4-1	NA	TRBJ1-6	TGCGCCAGCAGCCAAGGAAGCCTCCGGATATATAATTCACCCCTCCACTTT	CASSQGSLRIYNSPLHF
NA	TRBV5-1	NA	TRBJ2-7	TGCGCCAGCAGCTTTGAGGGTTCGGCTTCGAGGAACTTC	CASSFEGSASRNF